The T cell receptor (beta chain) described here comes from a study of T cell changes during pregnancy in multiple sclerosis. Germline V lookup: CDR1 SQVTM, CDR2 ANQGSEA. The CDR3 loop spans 15 amino acids. Unmatched junction bases numbered 10, after V lost 2 bases and J lost 8 bases. TCRdb's table, derived via immunoSEQ multiplex PCR, lists solely in-frame clones and lacks some. The sample records roughly 100,000 clones, 80% to 95% being singletons. Sequencing was performed on peripheral blood, taken after pregnancy. This sequence was found in a female donor with multiple sclerosis, enrolled in a pregnancy study. The V and J genes are TRBV29-1 and TRBJ2-1, with 9 bases matching TRBD2. The CDR3 loop reads CSVEPRGAGGDEQFF. The CDR3 DNA is TGCAGCGTTGAACCCCGCGGAGCGGGGGGTGATGAGCAGTTCTTC.